This T cell receptor (beta chain) was documented in a study of shared clonotypes between healthy human individuals. Study at large: The study used three CD4 naive, three CD4 memory, two CD8 naive and one CD8 memory plate per donor.

CDR3 length: 22 residues. Germline lookup yields CDR1 SGHVS and CDR2 FQNEAQ. The V and J ends lost 2 bases and 2 bases, in that order; junction bases with no gene match: 20. The repertoire was sequenced with immunoSEQ multiplex PCR; TCRdb's copy has only in-frame clones and lacks some. The top ten hold 0.36% of the sample, which has some 2,500,000 clones, approximately 93% seen once. Study-wide results and limits: Rarefaction gave evidence that sorted-subset sequencing remained incomplete despite large depth. Shared clonotypes across all four donors exceeded non-shared ones in generation probability.

To note about this clone: The antigen is not known.

The sequence was collected from a man aged 18 to 30 in good health. Some clones in this sample may be carry-over from other donors' samples. Sequencing used naive CD4+ T cells from PBMCs. Noted subset: CD45RA+ positively selected. The chain carries TRBV7-8 and TRBJ1-5; 11 nucleotides line up with TRBD1. The CDR3 DNA reads as TGTGCCAGCAGCTTATATTCCTTCAGCTCGGACAGGGGGCGGAAGGGCAATCAGCCCCAGCATTTT. This codes for CASSLYSFSSDRGRKGNQPQHF.